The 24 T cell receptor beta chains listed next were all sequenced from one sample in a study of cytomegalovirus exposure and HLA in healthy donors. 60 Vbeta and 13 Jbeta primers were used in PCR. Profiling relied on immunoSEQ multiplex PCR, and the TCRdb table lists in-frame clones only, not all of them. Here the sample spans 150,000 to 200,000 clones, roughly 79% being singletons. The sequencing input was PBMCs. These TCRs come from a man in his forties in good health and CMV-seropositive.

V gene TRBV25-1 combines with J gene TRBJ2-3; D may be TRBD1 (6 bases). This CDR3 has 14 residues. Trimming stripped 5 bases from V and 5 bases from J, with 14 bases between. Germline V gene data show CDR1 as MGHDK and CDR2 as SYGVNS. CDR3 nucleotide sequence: TGTGCCAGCAGTCCCAGGGGAAGAGGAGATACGCAGTATTTT. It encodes CASSPRGRGDTQYF.

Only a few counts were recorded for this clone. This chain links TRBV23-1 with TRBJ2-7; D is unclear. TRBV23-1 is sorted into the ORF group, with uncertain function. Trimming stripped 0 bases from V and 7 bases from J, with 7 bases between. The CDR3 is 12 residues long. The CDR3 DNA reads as TGCGCCAGCAGTCAATCGATGAGGGAGCAGTACTTC. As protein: CASSQSMREQYF.

CDR3 in DNA: TGTGCCAGCTCACCTCCGGGGACTCCCGCCCCCTACGAGCAGTACTTC. Protein sequence: CASSPPGTPAPYEQYF. V usage is TRBV18 and J usage is TRBJ2-7; TRBD2 might be the D (6 bases). Trimming pared 3 bases from V and 2 bases from J, leaving 17 bases between. The CDR3 is 16 residues long. Germline V lookup: CDR1 KGHSH, CDR2 LQKENI.

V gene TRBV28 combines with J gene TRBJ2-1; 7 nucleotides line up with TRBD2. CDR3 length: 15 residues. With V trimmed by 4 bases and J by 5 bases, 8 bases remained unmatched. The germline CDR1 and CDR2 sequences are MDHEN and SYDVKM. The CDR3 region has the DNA TGTGCCAGCAGTTCAAGCGGCGGGAGAAACAATGAGCAGTTCTTC. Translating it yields CASSSSGGRNNEQFF. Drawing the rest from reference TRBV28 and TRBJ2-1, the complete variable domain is DVKVTQSSRYLVKRTGEKVFLECVQDMDHENMFWYRQDPGLGLRLIYFSYDVKMKEKGDIPEGYSVSREKKERFSLILESASTNQTSMYLCASSSSGGRNNEQFFGPGTRLTVL.

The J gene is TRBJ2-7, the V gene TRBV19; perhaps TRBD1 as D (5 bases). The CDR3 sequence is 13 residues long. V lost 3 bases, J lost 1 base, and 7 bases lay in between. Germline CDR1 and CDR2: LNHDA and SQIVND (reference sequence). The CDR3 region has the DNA TGTGCCAGTAGTATGCAGGGATCCTACGAGCAGTACTTC. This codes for CASSMQGSYEQYF.

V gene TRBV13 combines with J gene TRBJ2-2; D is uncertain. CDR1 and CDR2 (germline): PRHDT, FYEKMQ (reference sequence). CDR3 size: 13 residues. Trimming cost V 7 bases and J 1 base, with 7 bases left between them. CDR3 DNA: TGTGCCAGCATCGACAAGAACACCGGGGAGCTGTTTTTT. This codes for CASIDKNTGELFF.

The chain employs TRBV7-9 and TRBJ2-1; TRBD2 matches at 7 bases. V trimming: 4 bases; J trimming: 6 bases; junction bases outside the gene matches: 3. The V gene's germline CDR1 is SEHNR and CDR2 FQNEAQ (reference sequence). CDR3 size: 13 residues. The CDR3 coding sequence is TGTGCCAGCAGCTGGACTAGTTTCAATGAGCAGTTCTTC. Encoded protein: CASSWTSFNEQFF.

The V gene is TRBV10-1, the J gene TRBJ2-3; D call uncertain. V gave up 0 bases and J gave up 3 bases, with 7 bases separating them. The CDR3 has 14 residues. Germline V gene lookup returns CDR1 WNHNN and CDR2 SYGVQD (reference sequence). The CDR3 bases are TGCGCCAGCAGTGAGTCCACAGTAACAGATACGCAGTATTTT. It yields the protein CASSESTVTDTQYF.

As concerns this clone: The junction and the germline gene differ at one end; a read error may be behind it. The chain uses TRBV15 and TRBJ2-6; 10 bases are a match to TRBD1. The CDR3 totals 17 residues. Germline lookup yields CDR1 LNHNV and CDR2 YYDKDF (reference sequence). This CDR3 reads CATSRPGTGAGANGLTF. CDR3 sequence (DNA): TGTGCCACCAGCAGACCTGGGACAGGGGCTGGGGCCAACGGCCTGACTTTC.

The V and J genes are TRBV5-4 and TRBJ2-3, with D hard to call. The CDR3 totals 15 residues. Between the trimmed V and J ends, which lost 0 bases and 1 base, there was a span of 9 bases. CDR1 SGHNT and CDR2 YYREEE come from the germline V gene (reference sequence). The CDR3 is CASSLVARRTDTQYF. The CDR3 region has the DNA TGTGCCAGCAGCTTGGTTGCGCGGCGCACAGATACGCAGTATTTT.

This CDR3 reads CAIMGTSGIGEQYF. DNA for the CDR3: TGTGCCATCATGGGAACTAGCGGGATAGGCGAGCAGTACTTC. The chain joins TRBV10-3 to TRBJ2-7; TRBD2 matches at 10 bases. The CDR3 is 14 residues long. CDR1 is ENHRY, CDR2 SYGVKD, per germline. J gave up 6 bases and V 7 bases, and 9 bases lay outside the gene matches.

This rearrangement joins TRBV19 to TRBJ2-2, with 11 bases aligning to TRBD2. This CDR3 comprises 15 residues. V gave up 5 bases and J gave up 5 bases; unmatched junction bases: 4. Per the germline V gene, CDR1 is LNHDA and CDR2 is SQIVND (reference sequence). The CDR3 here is CASSFRTSGTGELFF. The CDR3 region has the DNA TGTGCCAGTAGTTTTAGGACTAGCGGGACCGGGGAGCTGTTTTTT.

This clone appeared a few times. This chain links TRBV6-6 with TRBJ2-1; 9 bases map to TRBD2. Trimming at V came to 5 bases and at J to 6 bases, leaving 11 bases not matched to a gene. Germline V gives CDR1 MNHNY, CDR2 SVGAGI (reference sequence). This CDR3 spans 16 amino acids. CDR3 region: CASSGVGTSLFNEQFF. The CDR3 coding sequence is TGTGCCAGCAGTGGCGTTGGGACTAGCCTTTTCAATGAGCAGTTCTTC.

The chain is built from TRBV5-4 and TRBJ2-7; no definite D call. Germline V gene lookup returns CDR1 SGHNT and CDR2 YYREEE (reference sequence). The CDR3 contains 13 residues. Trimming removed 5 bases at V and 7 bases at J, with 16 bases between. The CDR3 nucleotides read TGTGCCAGCAGTATGTGGCCTCCCAGGGAGCAGTACTTC. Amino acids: CASSMWPPREQYF.

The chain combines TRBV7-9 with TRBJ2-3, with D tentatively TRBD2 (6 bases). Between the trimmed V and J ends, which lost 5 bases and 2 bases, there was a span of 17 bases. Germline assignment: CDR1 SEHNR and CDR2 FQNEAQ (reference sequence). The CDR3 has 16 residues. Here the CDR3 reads CASSGRGSGLTDTQYF. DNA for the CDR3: TGTGCCAGCAGCGGGCGGGGTAGCGGCCTCACAGATACGCAGTATTTT.

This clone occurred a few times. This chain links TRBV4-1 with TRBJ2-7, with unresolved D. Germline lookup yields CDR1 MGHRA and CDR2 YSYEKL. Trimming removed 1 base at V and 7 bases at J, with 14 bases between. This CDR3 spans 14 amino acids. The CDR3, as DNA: TGCGCCAGCAGCCAAGGCAACTCCCCCGTTGAGCAGTACTTC. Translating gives CASSQGNSPVEQYF.

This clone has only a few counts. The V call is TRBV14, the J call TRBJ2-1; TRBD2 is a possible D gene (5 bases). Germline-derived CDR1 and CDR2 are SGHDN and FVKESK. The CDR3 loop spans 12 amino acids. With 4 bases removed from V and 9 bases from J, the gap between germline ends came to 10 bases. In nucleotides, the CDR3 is TGTGCCAGCAGCCCCGGACGGGGTGAGCAGTTCTTC. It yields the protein CASSPGRGEQFF.

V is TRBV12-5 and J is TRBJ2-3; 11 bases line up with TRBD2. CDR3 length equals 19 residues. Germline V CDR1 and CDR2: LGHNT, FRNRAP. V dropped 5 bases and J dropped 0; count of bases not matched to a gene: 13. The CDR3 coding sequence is TGTGCTAGTGGTGTGACACTAGCGGGGGCCCCTTCTAGCACAGATACGCAGTATTTT. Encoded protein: CASGVTLAGAPSSTDTQYF. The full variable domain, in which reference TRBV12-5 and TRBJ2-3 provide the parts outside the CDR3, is DARVTQTPRHKVTEMGQEVTMRCQPILGHNTVFWYRQTMMQGLELLAYFRNRAPLDDSGMPKDRFSAEMPDATLATLKIQPSEPRDSAVYFCASGVTLAGAPSSTDTQYFGPGTRLTVL.

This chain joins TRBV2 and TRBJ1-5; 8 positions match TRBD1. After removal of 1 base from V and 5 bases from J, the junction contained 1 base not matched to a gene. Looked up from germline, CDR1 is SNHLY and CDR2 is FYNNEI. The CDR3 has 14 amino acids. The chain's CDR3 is CASSEGTGYQPQHF. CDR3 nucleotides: TGTGCCAGCAGTGAAGGGACAGGGTATCAGCCCCAGCATTTT.

As DNA, the CDR3 is TGTGCCAGTAGTACCCTAGCGGGAGTCCGGGAGACCCAGTACTTC. This translates into CASSTLAGVRETQYF. The chain has TRBV19 and TRBJ2-5; 10 bases match TRBD2. The trim removed 4 bases at V and 5 bases at J, leaving 7 bases unmatched. CDR1 and CDR2 (germline): LNHDA, SQIVND (reference sequence). CDR3 size: 15 residues.

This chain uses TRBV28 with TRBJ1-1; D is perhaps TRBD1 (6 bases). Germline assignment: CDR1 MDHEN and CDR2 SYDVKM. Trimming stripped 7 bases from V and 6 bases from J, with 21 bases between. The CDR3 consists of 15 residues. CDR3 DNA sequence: TGTGCCAGCATCTCCTCGGGGGGCACTCGCTCTGAAGCTTTCTTT. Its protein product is CASISSGGTRSEAFF.

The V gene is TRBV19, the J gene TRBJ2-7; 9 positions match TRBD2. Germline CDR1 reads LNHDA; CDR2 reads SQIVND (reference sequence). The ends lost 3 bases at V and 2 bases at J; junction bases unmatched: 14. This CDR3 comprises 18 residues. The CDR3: CASSILRAASGRTYEQYF. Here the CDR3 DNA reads TGTGCCAGTAGTATCCTCAGGGCGGCGAGCGGGAGGACCTACGAGCAGTACTTC. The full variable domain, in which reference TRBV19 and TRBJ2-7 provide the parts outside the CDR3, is DGGITQSPKYLFRKEGQNVTLSCEQNLNHDAMYWYRQDPGQGLRLIYYSQIVNDFQKGDIAEGYSVSREKKESFPLTVTSAQKNPTAFYLCASSILRAASGRTYEQYFGPGTRLTVT.

The CDR3 bases are TGTGCCAGCAGCCCCTCCCAGGGGTTTGATGAGCAGTTCTTC. Translation gives CASSPSQGFDEQFF. The chain couples TRBV7-9 to TRBJ2-1, with TRBD1 as a possible D gene (6 bases). Trimming removed 5 bases from V and 8 bases from J, with 16 bases in between. Germline-derived CDR1 and CDR2 are SEHNR and FQNEAQ (reference sequence). The CDR3 has 14 amino acids.

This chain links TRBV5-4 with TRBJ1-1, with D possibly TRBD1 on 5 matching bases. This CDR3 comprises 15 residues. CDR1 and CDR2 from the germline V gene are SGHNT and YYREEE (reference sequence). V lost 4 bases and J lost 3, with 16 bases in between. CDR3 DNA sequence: TGTGCCAGCAGCAACGGGGGAGGTTCGTACACTGAAGCTTTCTTT. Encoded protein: CASSNGGGSYTEAFF.